The entry that follows covers one TCR beta chain sequence. The antigen remains undetermined. This record belongs to a study of response to subunit inactivated influenza vaccine. Points from the study as a whole: Authors suggested each seasonal influenza vaccination recruits few new T cells.

MiXCR was run by TCRdb on the RT-PCR reads, yielding one entry per CDR3 protein. This table has a few hundred thousand distinct CDR3 sequences, 12% to 15% appearing once. The CDR3 extends over 13 amino acids. V lost 8 bases and J 3 bases, leaving 8 bases between the germline ends. The germline CDR1 and CDR2 sequences are MNHNS and SASEGT. The input for sequencing was PBMCs from blood, taken about 12 days after vaccination. V is TRBV6-1 and J is TRBJ2-6; possible D gene TRBD1, 5 bases. The clonotype originates from a man between 50 and 59 years old who received an inactivated influenza vaccine. The CDR3 region has the DNA TGTGCCAGCGCGCAGGGTGGGGCCAACGTCCTGACTTTC. Residues: CASAQGGANVLTF.